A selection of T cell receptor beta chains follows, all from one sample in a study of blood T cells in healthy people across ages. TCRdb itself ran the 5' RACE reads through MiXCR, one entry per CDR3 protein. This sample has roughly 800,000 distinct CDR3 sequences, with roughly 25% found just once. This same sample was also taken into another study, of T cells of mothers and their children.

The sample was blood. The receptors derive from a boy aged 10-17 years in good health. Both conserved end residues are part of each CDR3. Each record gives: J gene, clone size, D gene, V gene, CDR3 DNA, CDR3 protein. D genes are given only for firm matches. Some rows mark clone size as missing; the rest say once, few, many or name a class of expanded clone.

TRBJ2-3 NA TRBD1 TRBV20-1 TGCAGTGCTGTAGGGACAGGGGGCGCAGATACGCAGTATTTT CSAVGTGGADTQYF
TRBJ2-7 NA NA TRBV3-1 TGTGCCAGCAGCCAAGCGGCAGAATGGAGCGAGCAGTACTTC CASSQAAEWSEQYF
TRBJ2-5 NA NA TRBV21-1 TGTGCCAGACAGGGGGCGCGGGAGACCCAGTACTTC CARQGARETQYF
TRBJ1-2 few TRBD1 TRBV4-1 TGCGCCAGCAGCCAAGGACCGGGACAGGGACCCTATGGCTACACCTTC CASSQGPGQGPYGYTF
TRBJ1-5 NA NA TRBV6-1 TGTGCCAGCAGTGACCTAATTTATAGCAATCAGCCCCAGCATTTT CASSDLIYSNQPQHF
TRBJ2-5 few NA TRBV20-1 TGCAGTGCTAGACAGGAAGAGACCCAGTACTTC CSARQEETQYF
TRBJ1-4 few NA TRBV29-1 TGCAGCCCGACGTATGGAGGTGAAAAACTGTTTTTT CSPTYGGEKLFF
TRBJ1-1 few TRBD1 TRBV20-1 TGCAGTGCCTACTCTACAGGGGGAAGCCCTGAAGCTTTCTTT CSAYSTGGSPEAFF
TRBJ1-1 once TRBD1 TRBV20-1 TGCAGTCCTGCGGGAGGGGGCCGGAACACTGAAGCTTTCTTT CSPAGGGRNTEAFF
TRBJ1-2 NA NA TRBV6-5 TGTGCCAGCAACCCGAAGGACAGCTATGGCTACACCTTC CASNPKDSYGYTF
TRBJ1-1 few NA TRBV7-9 TGTGCCAGCAGCTTCCCAGGGGCAGCGGCTGAAGCTTTCTTT CASSFPGAAAEAFF
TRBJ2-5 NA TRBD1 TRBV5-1 TGCGCCAGCGTCAGGACAGGGGAAGAGACCCAGTACTTC CASVRTGEETQYF
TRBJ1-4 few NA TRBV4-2 TGTGCCAGCAGTCCCCGTACCGGGCGGACTAATGAAAAACTGTTTTTT CASSPRTGRTNEKLFF
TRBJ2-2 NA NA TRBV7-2 TGTGCCAGAAGCTCGCACAACACCGGGGAGCTGTTTTTT CARSSHNTGELFF
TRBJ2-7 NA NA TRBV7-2 TGTGCCAGCAGCGTCCAGGGGTCCCCCTACGAGCAGTACTTC CASSVQGSPYEQYF
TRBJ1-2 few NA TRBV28 TGTGCCAGCAGTTTGAGACACCAGCTCTATGGCTACACCTTC CASSLRHQLYGYTF
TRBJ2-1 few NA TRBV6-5 TGTGCCAGCAGTTACTCGAATCTGGCGGGAGAGCAGTTCTTC CASSYSNLAGEQFF
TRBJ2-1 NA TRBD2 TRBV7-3 TGTGCCAGCAGCTTAATGGCGGGGGGGGTCAATGAGCAGTTCTTC CASSLMAGGVNEQFF
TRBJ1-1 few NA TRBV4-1 TGCGCCAGCAGTCTAGAGGGGGGGTACACTGAAGCTTTCTTT CASSLEGGYTEAFF
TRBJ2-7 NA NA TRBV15 TGTGCCACCAGCAGAGATGGGTTAACCTACGAGCAGTACTTC CATSRDGLTYEQYF
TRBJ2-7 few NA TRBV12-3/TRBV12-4 TGTGCCAGCAGTTTAGCGCAAGGCGTCGAGCAGTACTTC CASSLAQGVEQYF
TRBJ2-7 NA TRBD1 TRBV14 TGTGCCAGCAGCCATTTGGGGACAGGGACCTACGAGCAGTACTTC CASSHLGTGTYEQYF
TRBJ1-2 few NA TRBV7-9 TGTGCCAGCAGCGCTTTAATGGGATATGGCTACACCTTC CASSALMGYGYTF
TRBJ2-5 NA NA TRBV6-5 TGTGCCAGCAGTTACTCGATTTTAGTTGCGGAGACCCAGTACTTC CASSYSILVAETQYF
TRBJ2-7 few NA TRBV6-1 TGTGCCAGCAGTGAACGTGGGATCGGTCCTGACGAGCAGTACTTC CASSERGIGPDEQYF
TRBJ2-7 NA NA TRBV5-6 TGTGCCAGCAGCTTTACGGGGGATCACGAGCAGTACTTC CASSFTGDHEQYF
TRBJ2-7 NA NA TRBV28 TGTGCCAGCACCCCTCGCGTCCTGGTCTCCTACGAGCAGTACTTC CASTPRVLVSYEQYF
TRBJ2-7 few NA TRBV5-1 TGCGCCAGCAGCTTGGTGACCGGGACCTCCTACGAGCAGTACTTC CASSLVTGTSYEQYF
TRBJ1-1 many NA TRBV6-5 TGTGCCAGCAGTTACACGAACACTGAAGCTTTCTTT CASSYTNTEAFF
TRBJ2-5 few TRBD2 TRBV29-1 TGCAGCGTTGGTGGTAGCGGGGGGGCCCGGGAGACCCAGTACTTC CSVGGSGGARETQYF
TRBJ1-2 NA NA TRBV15 TGTGCCACCAGCAGAGATGGATATGGCTACACCTTC CATSRDGYGYTF
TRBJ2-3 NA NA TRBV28 TGTGCCAGCAGTAGTCCGGGGCGGGACACGAGAGCAGATACGCAGTATTTT CASSSPGRDTRADTQYF